These 5 T cell receptor beta chains share one sample of origin, sequenced in a study of blood T cell repertoires in COVID-19 (dated by TCRdb to the early 2020s). Library preparation was by the immunoSEQ multiplex PCR assay. TCRdb took over this immuneACCESS table, retaining in-frame rearrangements with V and J assigned. Such tables are incomplete; in checked studies, under half of the missing clones stem from an unresolved V gene, and the remainder is unexplained. Across this sample there are about 240,000 clones, with 82% seen only once. The ten biggest clones cover 9.5% to 15% of the sample. Sample: peripheral blood. Receptors were obtained from a woman aged 60-70 years with active or convalescent COVID-19.

Many counts were recorded for this clone. V and J are TRBV25-1 and TRBJ2-2; 8 positions agree with TRBD1. The CDR3 is 14 residues long. CDR1 and CDR2 (germline): MGHDK, SYGVNS. The ends lost 2 bases at V and 4 bases at J; junction bases unmatched: 0. This CDR3 is CASSEQGATGELFF. The DNA for the CDR3 is TGTGCCAGCAGTGAACAGGGGGCCACCGGGGAGCTGTTTTTT.

The V call is TRBV2, the J call TRBJ2-7; 7 nucleotides line up with TRBD1. Germline values: CDR1 SNHLY, CDR2 FYNNEI. This CDR3 has 14 residues. The J segment lost 3 bases and the V segment lost 9 bases, leaving 11 bases of the junction unmatched. CDR3 nucleotide sequence: TGTGCCAGTAGCCCCGGGACAGAGAGCTACGAGCAGTACTTC. Its protein is CASSPGTESYEQYF.

This clone was picked up a small number of times. Other DNA sequences in this specimen translate into the identical CDR3. The chain is built from TRBV9 and TRBJ2-7; TRBD1 agrees at 8 bases. Trimming cost V 0 bases and J 4 bases; bases outside gene matches: 3. Germline CDR1 is SGDLS and CDR2 is YYNGEE. The CDR3 has 14 amino acids. CDR3: CASSVGQGAYEQYF. As DNA, the CDR3 is TGTGCCAGCAGCGTAGGTCAGGGGGCTTACGAGCAGTACTTC.

The chain links TRBV11-2 to TRBJ2-3; D not resolved. This CDR3 comprises 14 residues. V was cut by 3 bases and J by 4 bases, with 11 bases left in between. The V gene's germline CDR1 is SGHAT and CDR2 FQNNGV. The CDR3: CASSFQVLADTQYF. In DNA, the CDR3 is TGTGCCAGCAGCTTCCAGGTTTTGGCAGATACGCAGTATTTT.

This chain joins TRBV30 and TRBJ1-3, with D unresolved. Germline V gene sequence: CDR1 GTSNPN, CDR2 SVGIG (reference sequence). The V end was cut by 2 bases, the J end by 0 bases, with 11 bases between. The CDR3 totals 15 residues. The CDR3 loop is CAWSFRGHSGNTIYF. The CDR3 region has the DNA TGTGCCTGGAGTTTTCGGGGTCACTCTGGAAACACCATATATTTT.